One and the same sample provided the 23 T cell receptor beta chains below, sequenced in a study of blood T cell repertoires in COVID-19. The table came from immunoSEQ multiplex PCR; TCRdb's copy has only in-frame clones and leaves some out. The sample carries hundreds of thousands of clones, 70% to 90% recorded once. The sequencing input was PBMCs or T cells enriched from blood (not recorded which). All receptors come from a woman in her forties who had recovered from COVID-19.

The rearrangement uses TRBV11-3 and TRBJ1-6; 10 positions match TRBD1. The CDR3 has 14 amino acids. V lost 6 bases, J lost 7 bases, and 3 bases stayed unmatched. Germline V lookup: CDR1 SGHNT, CDR2 YENEEA. CDR3 region: CASSQDRGNSPLHF. CDR3 DNA sequence: TGTGCCAGCAGTCAGGACAGGGGGAATTCACCCCTCCACTTT.

This clone was seen more than once but under ten times. The V and J genes are TRBV28 and TRBJ2-2; possibly TRBD1 for D (6 bases). Between the trimmed V and J ends, which lost 6 bases and 4 bases, there was a span of 12 bases. The germline V gene has CDR1 MDHEN and CDR2 SYDVKM. The length of the CDR3 is 14 residues. CDR3 DNA sequence: TGTGCCAGCAGCCGGGACACGGCCACCGGGGAGCTGTTTTTT. It is translated as CASSRDTATGELFF. The full variable domain, rest sourced from reference TRBV28 and TRBJ2-2, is DVKVTQSSRYLVKRTGEKVFLECVQDMDHENMFWYRQDPGLGLRLIYFSYDVKMKEKGDIPEGYSVSREKKERFSLILESASTNQTSMYLCASSRDTATGELFFGEGSRLTVL.

The chain carries TRBV11-1 and TRBJ2-1; 9 bases are a match to TRBD2. CDR1 SGHAT and CDR2 FQDESV come from the germline V gene (reference sequence). CDR3 length: 15 amino acids. V was clipped by 5 bases and J by 7 bases; unmatched bases: 9. CDR3 sequence reads: CASSRHSGSPNEQFF. Written as DNA, the CDR3 is TGTGCCAGCAGCCGACATAGCGGGAGCCCTAATGAGCAGTTCTTC.

The chain links TRBV18 to TRBJ2-2; 8 bases align to TRBD2. The junction had 4 bases not matched to a gene; V was cut back by 6 bases and J by 7 bases. Germline lookup yields CDR1 KGHSH and CDR2 LQKENI. CDR3 length: 13 amino acids. The CDR3 spells CASSTRGDGELFF. For the CDR3, the DNA is TGTGCCAGCTCGACGCGGGGGGACGGGGAGCTGTTTTTT.

The chain is built from TRBV19 and TRBJ2-5, with D perhaps TRBD2 (6 bases). The CDR3 has 16 residues. Germline V lookup: CDR1 LNHDA, CDR2 SQIVND (reference sequence). Trimming removed 5 bases from V and 5 bases from J, with 21 bases in between. The DNA for the CDR3 is TGTGCCAGTAGTTTGGCAACTAGCCTGAGCGGGGAGACCCAGTACTTC. Protein sequence: CASSLATSLSGETQYF.

This chain links TRBV21-1 with TRBJ2-7; TRBD1 was called by the table and not checked on the DNA. TRBV21-1 is deemed a pseudogene. CDR3 length equals 14 residues. CDR3 loop: CAPTLGDRFYEQYF. CDR3 nucleotides: TGTGCCCCGACACTGGGGGACAGGTTCTACGAGCAGTACTTC.

Concerning this clone: Mismatch with germline at one junction end may stem from a read error. This chain uses TRBV19 with TRBJ1-1; TRBD1 is a possible D gene (6 bases). CDR3 length: 16 amino acids. CDR1 and CDR2 (germline): LNHDA, SQIVND (reference sequence). The CDR3 region is CANSIGRDTRNTEAFF. DNA for the CDR3: TGTGCCAATAGTATAGGCCGGGACACACGTAACACTGAAGCTTTCTTT.

The chain combines TRBV4-1 with TRBJ2-3; 15 positions match TRBD2. The CDR3 extends over 18 amino acids. Germline V lookup: CDR1 MGHRA, CDR2 YSYEKL. Trimming removed 1 base from V and 9 bases from J; junction bases left unmatched: 11. The CDR3 coding sequence is TGCGCCAGCAGCCAAGTCCTTGGACTAGCGGGGGGGCAAGAAACGCAGTATTTT. This gives the protein CASSQVLGLAGGQETQYF.

The V call is TRBV30, the J call TRBJ1-1; 7 bases fit TRBD1. The CDR3 sequence is 15 residues long. With V trimmed by 0 bases and J by 3 bases, 7 bases remained unmatched. Germline loops: CDR1 GTSNPN, CDR2 SVGIG (reference sequence). CDR3 in amino acids: CAWSVLDRRDTEAFF. CDR3 sequence (DNA): TGTGCCTGGAGTGTCCTGGACAGGAGGGACACTGAAGCTTTCTTT.

The chain couples TRBV7-8 to TRBJ1-2, with unresolved D. The length of the CDR3 is 17 residues. In germline, CDR1 is SGHVS, CDR2 FQNEAQ. Trimming left V 5 bases short and J 8 bases short, with 27 bases between. CDR3 sequence: CASSRPPHSTHRRGYTF. The CDR3 bases are TGTGCCAGCAGCCGACCCCCGCACAGCACCCATAGAAGGGGCTACACCTTC.

The gene calls are TRBV30 and TRBJ2-7; D might be TRBD1 (6 bases). CDR3 size: 15 residues. V was clipped by 4 bases and J by 3 bases, with 19 bases between them. The germline gives CDR1 GTSNPN, CDR2 SVGIG (reference sequence). CDR3 sequence reads: CAWNTLLGGIYEQYF. DNA of the CDR3: TGTGCCTGGAACACACTTTTAGGGGGAATCTACGAGCAGTACTTC.

This chain joins TRBV7-3 and TRBJ1-1; D uncertain. The CDR3 extends over 14 amino acids. The V gene's germline CDR1 is SGHTA and CDR2 FQGTGA. V was cut by 0 bases and J by 4 bases, with 9 bases left in between. The CDR3 DNA reads as TGTGCCAGCAGCTTAACGAACCGGGGCACTGAAGCTTTCTTT. It yields the protein CASSLTNRGTEAFF.

The chain combines TRBV9 with TRBJ1-6; D perhaps matches TRBD1 (6 bases). Trimming removed 4 bases from V and 5 bases from J, with 22 bases in between. Germline V gives CDR1 SGDLS, CDR2 YYNGEE. The length of the CDR3 is 18 residues. The CDR3 DNA reads TGTGCCAGCAGCCGCCTCAGATCCCCCGGGACACATAATTCACCCCTCCACTTT. Encoded protein: CASSRLRSPGTHNSPLHF.

This clone appeared a single time. V gene TRBV7-9 combines with J gene TRBJ1-4, with D possibly matching TRBD1 (5 bases). V lost 6 bases to trimming and J lost 7 bases, with 18 bases between them. CDR1 is SEHNR and CDR2 is FQNEAQ in the germline V gene (reference sequence). This CDR3 region has 15 residues. CDR3 protein: CASSRTGEDREKLFF. For the CDR3, the DNA is TGTGCCAGCAGTCGGACGGGGGAAGATCGTGAAAAACTGTTTTTT.

The V call is TRBV5-1, the J call TRBJ2-2; D possibly corresponds to TRBD2 (5 bases). Germline V lookup: CDR1 SGHRS, CDR2 YFSETQ. The CDR3 sequence is 16 residues long. Trimming stripped 3 bases from V and 3 bases from J, with 15 bases between. CDR3: CASSYGIFTDTGELFF. The CDR3 DNA is TGCGCCAGCAGCTACGGGATTTTCACAGACACCGGGGAGCTGTTTTTT.

In DNA, the CDR3 is TGTGCCAGCAGTTACTCGAACGGGGGGGACACTGAAGCTTTCTTT. Protein sequence: CASSYSNGGDTEAFF. The genes are TRBV6-5 and TRBJ1-1; tentatively, D is TRBD1 (5 bases). The V end was cut by 0 bases, the J end by 3 bases, with 11 bases between. CDR3 length: 15 amino acids. Germline V lookup: CDR1 MNHEY, CDR2 SVGAGI.

The chain uses TRBV11-3 and TRBJ1-2; a possible D gene is TRBD1 (5 bases). V shed 1 base and J shed 3 bases, with 9 bases lying between them. The CDR3 runs to 14 residues. Per germline, CDR1 SGHNT and CDR2 YENEEA. The CDR3 here is CASSLGGADYGYTF. The DNA for the CDR3 is TGTGCCAGCAGCTTAGGGGGCGCTGACTATGGCTACACCTTC.

This clone came up once. The V and J genes are TRBV5-6 and TRBJ2-7, with 11 positions matching TRBD2. Germline values: CDR1 SGHDT, CDR2 YYEEEE. CDR3 length equals 15 residues. J gave up 2 bases and V 5 bases, and 6 bases lay outside the gene matches. The chain's CDR3 is CASRRTSGSPYEQYF. CDR3 DNA sequence: TGTGCCAGCAGACGTACTAGCGGGAGTCCCTACGAGCAGTACTTC.

This chain connects TRBV28 to TRBJ1-1; possibly TRBD1 for D (5 bases). This CDR3 is 16 amino acids long. Germline V gene sequence: CDR1 MDHEN, CDR2 SYDVKM. V lost 3 bases, J lost 1 base, and 15 bases lay in between. For the CDR3, the DNA is TGTGCCAGCAGTTTTGGGAGGGGATGGCGGAACACTGAAGCTTTCTTT. This codes for CASSFGRGWRNTEAFF.

The chain links TRBV5-1 to TRBJ2-5; 9 nucleotides agree with TRBD1. CDR1 is SGHRS and CDR2 is YFSETQ in the germline V gene. The V and J ends lost 4 bases and 5 bases, in that order; junction bases with no gene match: 12. The CDR3 is 16 amino acids. The DNA for the CDR3 is TGCGCCAGCAGCCCCCCGGGACAGGGCGCGTCGGAGACCCAGTACTTC. Residues: CASSPPGQGASETQYF.

The table lists this clone with a count of one. The rearrangement joins TRBV7-2 to TRBJ1-6; 7 bases line up with TRBD1. Trimming at V came to 2 bases and at J to 4 bases, leaving 8 bases not matched to a gene. The CDR3 runs to 17 residues. Germline CDR1 and CDR2: SGHTA and FQGNSA. In DNA form, the CDR3 reads TGTGCCAGCAGCTTACTACAGGGGACCATTTATAATTCACCCCTCCACTTT. Its translation is CASSLLQGTIYNSPLHF.

This chain joins TRBV5-1 and TRBJ2-3, with 9 bases lining up with TRBD2. V trimming: 2 bases; J trimming: 6 bases; junction bases outside the gene matches: 7. The germline V gene encodes CDR1 SGHRS and CDR2 YFSETQ. The CDR3 spans 15 residues. Here the CDR3 DNA reads TGCGCCAGCAGCTTCGGCGGGAGGGCCTCTGATACGCAGTATTTT. Protein sequence: CASSFGGRASDTQYF.

This chain links TRBV27 with TRBJ1-3, with D possibly TRBD1 on 5 matching bases. Germline lookup yields CDR1 MNHEY and CDR2 SMNVEV (reference sequence). The CDR3 totals 15 residues. Trimming cost V 0 bases and J 4 bases, with 10 bases left between them. In nucleotides, the CDR3 is TGTGCCAGCAGTTTATCTAAGGGGAAAGGAAACACCATATATTTT. Its translation is CASSLSKGKGNTIYF.